This TCR beta chain was profiled in a study of OX40 agonist ivuxolimab in advanced cancers. Regarding the study in general: Ivuxolimab was an agonistic, fully human IgG2 monoclonal antibody directed against OX40 (CD134), a costimulatory receptor. Intravenous ivuxolimab was administered to patients every 2 weeks at six dose levels: 0.01, 0.1, 0.3, 1.5, 3 and 10 mg/kg. Among the roughly 52 dose-escalation patients, some 20 had hepatocellular carcinoma, approximately 15 melanoma, 9 renal cell carcinoma and 9 head and neck cancer. In the dose-escalation cohort, 65% to 90% of patients were male, and the mean age was around 60 years, with a range of 23 to 79. Patients were allowed to have had prior anti-PD-1, anti-PD-L1 or anti-CTLA-4 therapy, and approximately 43% of the dose-escalation patients had previously received checkpoint inhibitors. Partial responses occurred in three dose-escalation patients: two with cutaneous melanoma and one with hepatocellular carcinoma. Peripheral TCRbeta sequencing was intended to test whether TCR sequence diversity was altered and clonal T-cell expansion was caused by ivuxolimab. The monotherapy dose-escalation portion (N of about 47 patients) of the phase I ivuxolimab trial is reported in the paper. The study at large found these results: On average, CD8+ T cells showed more expanded clones than CD4+ T cells after ivuxolimab. The antigen specificity of the clonally expanded peripheral T cells was not determined. Low levels of normalized T-cell clonal expansion were also seen in some patients who did not respond. In the 0.1-3.0 mg/kg groups, partial responders had among the lowest normalized peripheral clonal expansion, particularly in CD8+ T cells. At doses from 0.1 to 3.0 mg/kg, clonal expansion was seen in both CD4+ and CD8+ blood T cells between baseline and week 6.

The cysteine opens and the phenylalanine closes a CDR3 of 14 amino acids. Only the CDR3 portion is preserved as DNA: 42 bases, with reading frame beginning at the first base. V and J are truncated by 7 bases and 5 bases respectively, leaving an intervening sequence of 14 bases. According to the germline V gene, CDR1 reads MDHEN and CDR2 reads SYDVKM. This clone was seen only once. This clone's antigen is unknown. No base qualities exist here, and no much larger clone lies one base off it. Patients with a history of autoimmune disease or receiving systemic immunosuppression were excluded from the trial. Peripheral blood for TCR sequencing was collected from all dose cohorts at baseline, on cycle 4 day 1, and on cycle 7 day 1. Samples were obtained from an open-label, multicenter, first-in-human phase I dose-escalation trial of ivuxolimab. Adults with locally advanced or metastatic melanoma, renal cell, hepatocellular, or head and neck squamous cell carcinoma were enrolled in the trial. Before TCR sequencing, CD4+ and CD8+ T cells were separately sorted from peripheral blood.

To sequence the TCRbeta CDR3 region, genomic DNA was isolated from the sorted cells. TCRbeta CDR3 regions were sequenced using the immunoSEQ Assay. TCRdb stores this immuneACCESS table with in-frame sequences only. Part of the clones is absent; in the studies checked, under half of the shortfall reflects unresolved V genes, and no reason is known for the rest. Here the sample has 90,000 to 100,000 clones; approximately 90% occur a single time. Around 0.82% of the sample comes from the top ten. The sample consisted of CD4+ or CD8+ T cells sorted from blood, taken in a trial of the OX40 agonist ivuxolimab. The receptor comes from an adult with an advanced solid tumor such as melanoma, head and neck, liver or kidney cancer. The chain is assembled from TRBV28 and TRBJ1-4, with a tentative D gene TRBD1 over 5 matching bases. The DNA is TGTGCCAGCACCCGCCTGCAGGGAAATGAAAAACTGTTTTTT. Translated, it reads CASTRLQGNEKLFF.